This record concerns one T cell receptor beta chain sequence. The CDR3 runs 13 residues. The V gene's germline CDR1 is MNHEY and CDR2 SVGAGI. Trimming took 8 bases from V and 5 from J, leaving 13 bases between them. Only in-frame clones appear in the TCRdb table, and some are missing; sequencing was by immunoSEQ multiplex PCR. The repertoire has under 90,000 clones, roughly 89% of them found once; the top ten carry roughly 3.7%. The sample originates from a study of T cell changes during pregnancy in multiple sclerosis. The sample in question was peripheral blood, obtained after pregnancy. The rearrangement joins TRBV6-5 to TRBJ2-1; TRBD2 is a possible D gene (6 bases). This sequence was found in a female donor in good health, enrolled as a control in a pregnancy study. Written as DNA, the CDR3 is TGTGCCAGCGCCTTATGGGGGGACAATGAGCAGTTCTTC. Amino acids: CASALWGDNEQFF.